This T cell receptor (beta chain) came from a study of T-cell reconstitution after alpha-beta-depleted transplantation in children. Findings of the study overall: About two months after transplant, alpha-beta T cells reportedly came from several hundred expanded graft clones. Surviving recipient T cells and thymic progenitors underlay high day-60 TCRbeta diversity in some patients.

The V gene end was trimmed by 6 bases and the J gene end by 2 bases; junction bases not matched to a gene: 2. Germline V CDR1 and CDR2: ENHRY, SYGVKD. CDR3 length equals 14 residues. It was with unique molecular identifiers that the TCRbeta library was prepared. One entry per CDR3 protein, called by TCRdb with MiXCR from the PCR reads. The table has about 830,000 distinct CDR3 sequences, under 20% seen once. As for this clonotype: The antigen remains unidentified.

The TCR originated in a male patient aged 10 to 17 who had a stem cell transplant for acute lymphoblastic leukemia, so the T cells may come from the graft donor. This chain uses TRBV10-3 with TRBJ2-5; 11 nucleotides line up with TRBD2. Sample: PBMCs, mostly from graft donor cells, taken 360 days after TCRalphabeta/CD19-depleted stem cell transplant. The CDR3 region is CAIRGTSGQETQYF. The CDR3 nucleotides are TGTGCCATCAGGGGGACTAGCGGACAAGAGACCCAGTACTTC.